The 12 T cell receptor beta chains reported below all come from one sample, sequenced in a study of blood T cell repertoires in COVID-19. Method: immunoSEQ multiplex PCR; TCRdb's copy keeps in-frame clones and lacks some. The data show about 280,000 clones, roughly nine tenths seen once. The specimen sequenced was PBMCs or T cells enriched from blood (not recorded which). These receptors originate from a woman aged 60-75 years who had recovered from COVID-19.

The rearrangement joins TRBV5-1 to TRBJ1-6; D is uncertain. The CDR3 is 19 amino acids. Germline CDR1 reads SGHRS; CDR2 reads YFSETQ. The germline V and J ends were trimmed by 5 bases and 0 bases, with 21 bases remaining between them. Here the CDR3 reads CASSPYPAGGSSYNSPLHF. The CDR3 coding sequence is TGCGCCAGCAGTCCCTACCCGGCGGGAGGGAGCTCCTATAATTCACCCCTCCACTTT.

The chain is built from TRBV9 and TRBJ2-7; 7 positions match TRBD2. The germline gives CDR1 SGDLS, CDR2 YYNGEE. CDR3 length: 13 amino acids. Germline trimming cut 3 bases from V and 7 bases from J; bases unmatched to any gene: 7. CDR3 nucleotides: TGTGCCAGCAGCGCGGGACTATTTGGGGAGCAGTACTTC. Its protein product is CASSAGLFGEQYF.

The J gene is TRBJ2-7, the V gene TRBV11-2; TRBD1 aligns across 7 bases. This CDR3 region has 15 residues. V trimming: 5 bases; J trimming: 3 bases; junction bases outside the gene matches: 10. Germline CDR1 and CDR2: SGHAT and FQNNGV. The CDR3 sequence: CASSPRWDSSYEQYF. As DNA, the CDR3 is TGTGCCAGCAGCCCACGGTGGGACAGTAGCTACGAGCAGTACTTC.

V gene TRBV9 combines with J gene TRBJ2-5; 10 bases agree with TRBD2. Looked up from germline, CDR1 is SGDLS and CDR2 is YYNGEE. Trimming removed 5 bases from V and 2 bases from J; junction bases left unmatched: 9. The CDR3 has 16 amino acids. The CDR3 sequence is CASSSAGGSRQETQYF. The CDR3 DNA sequence: TGTGCCAGCAGTTCAGCGGGGGGGTCGAGACAAGAGACCCAGTACTTC.

The rearrangement links TRBV5-4 to TRBJ2-7; D remains unclear. The germline V gene has CDR1 SGHNT and CDR2 YYREEE (reference sequence). The CDR3 is 15 residues long. Trimming removed 4 bases at V and 5 bases at J, with 19 bases between. The CDR3 region has the DNA TGTGCCAGCAGCCTTCTGTCGGCAGGCCTCAACGAGCAGTACTTC. The encoded protein is CASSLLSAGLNEQYF.

This sequence joins TRBV3-1 (or the pseudogene TRBV3-2) and TRBJ2-5; D gene unclear. The length of the CDR3 is 12 residues. Germline V lookup: CDR1 LGHDT, CDR2 YNNKEL (reference sequence). Between the trimmed V and J ends, which lost 4 bases and 5 bases, there was a span of 8 bases. Here the CDR3 reads CASSPNRETQYF. The CDR3 DNA sequence: TGTGCCAGCAGCCCGAATCGGGAGACCCAGTACTTC.

The chain is built from TRBV6-5 and TRBJ1-5; no definite D call. This CDR3 spans 15 amino acids. CDR1 and CDR2 (germline): MNHEY, SVGAGI. Trimming left V 5 bases short and J 1 base short, with 12 bases between. CDR3 in amino acids: CASSPSSGSNQPQHF. CDR3 DNA sequence: TGTGCCAGCAGTCCGAGTAGCGGAAGCAATCAGCCCCAGCATTTT.

The chain combines TRBV7-3 with TRBJ2-2; TRBD1 matches at 9 bases. Germline assignment: CDR1 SGHTA and CDR2 FQGTGA. The CDR3 is made up of 15 amino acids. V lost 1 base and J lost 6; bases outside the gene matches: 3. CDR3 in DNA: TGTGCCAGCAGCTTAAGTGGACAGGGGTCCGGGGAGCTGTTTTTT. It yields the protein CASSLSGQGSGELFF.

The chain has TRBV7-3 and TRBJ2-5; 11 nucleotides line up with TRBD2. Germline-derived CDR1 and CDR2 are SGHTA and FQGTGA. This CDR3 has 15 amino acids. The trim removed 0 bases at V and 5 bases at J, leaving 2 bases unmatched. CDR3 DNA: TGTGCCAGCAGCTTAACGGGACTAGCGGTGGAGACCCAGTACTTC. It codes for CASSLTGLAVETQYF.

This clone was seen once. The chain carries TRBV12-3 or TRBV12-4 and TRBJ2-1, with 8 bases fitting TRBD2. The CDR3 is made up of 13 amino acids. V lost 6 bases, J lost 7 bases, and 5 bases stayed unmatched. The CDR3 sequence is CASRSGRWNEQFF. The CDR3 region has the DNA TGTGCCAGCAGGAGCGGGAGATGGAATGAGCAGTTCTTC.

This chain uses TRBV5-5 with TRBJ2-5; D might be TRBD1 (8 bases). This CDR3 comprises 13 residues. The ends were cut back, 2 bases at V and 5 bases at J, with 10 bases in the middle. Germline loops: CDR1 SGHKS, CDR2 YYEKEE (reference sequence). The CDR3 is CASSLQGGETQYF. The CDR3 bases are TGTGCCAGCAGCTTACAGGGGGGGGAGACCCAGTACTTC.

The chain's CDR3 is CAISESPGYEQYF. The CDR3 DNA is TGTGCCATCAGTGAGTCTCCAGGCTACGAGCAGTACTTC. This chain links TRBV10-3 with TRBJ2-7; D uncertain. V dropped 0 bases and J dropped 3 bases, with 6 bases sitting between them. The CDR3 has 13 amino acids. CDR1 ENHRY and CDR2 SYGVKD come from the germline V gene.